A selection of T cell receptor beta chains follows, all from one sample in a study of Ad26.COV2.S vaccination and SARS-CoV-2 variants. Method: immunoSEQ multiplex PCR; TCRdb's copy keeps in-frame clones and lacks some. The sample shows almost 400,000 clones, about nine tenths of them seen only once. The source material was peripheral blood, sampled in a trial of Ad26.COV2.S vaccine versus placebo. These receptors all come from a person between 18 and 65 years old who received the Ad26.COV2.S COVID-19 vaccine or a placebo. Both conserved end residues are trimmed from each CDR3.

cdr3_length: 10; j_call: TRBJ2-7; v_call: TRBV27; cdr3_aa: ASSFLAGEQY
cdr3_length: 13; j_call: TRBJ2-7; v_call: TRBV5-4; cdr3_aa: ASSLVATASYEQY
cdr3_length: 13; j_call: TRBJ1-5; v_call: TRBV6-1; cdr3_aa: ASSEGDRRDQPQH
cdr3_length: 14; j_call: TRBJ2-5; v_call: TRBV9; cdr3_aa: ASSVGTLTAPGTQY
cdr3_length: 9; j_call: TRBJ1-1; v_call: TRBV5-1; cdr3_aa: ASKGNTEAF
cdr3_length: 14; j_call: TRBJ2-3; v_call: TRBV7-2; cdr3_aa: ASSSSGSGRADTQY
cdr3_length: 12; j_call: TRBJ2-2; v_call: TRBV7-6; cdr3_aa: ASSLASGGGELF
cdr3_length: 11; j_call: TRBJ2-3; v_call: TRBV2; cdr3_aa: ASSEATAATQY
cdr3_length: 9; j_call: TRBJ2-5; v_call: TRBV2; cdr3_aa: ASRQGETQY
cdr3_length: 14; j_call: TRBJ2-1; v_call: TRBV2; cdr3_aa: ASSEALLAGGNEQF
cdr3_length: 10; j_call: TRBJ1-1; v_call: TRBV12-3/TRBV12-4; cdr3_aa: ASSLSGTEAF
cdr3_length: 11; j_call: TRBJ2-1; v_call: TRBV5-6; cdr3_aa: ASRWEPSNEQF
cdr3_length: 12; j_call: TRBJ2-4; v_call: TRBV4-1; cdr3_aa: ASSQMSSSPIQY
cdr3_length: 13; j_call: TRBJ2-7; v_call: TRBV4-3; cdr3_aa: ASSQNLKGSYEQY
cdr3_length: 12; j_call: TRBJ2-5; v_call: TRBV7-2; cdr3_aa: ASSHSGVQETQY
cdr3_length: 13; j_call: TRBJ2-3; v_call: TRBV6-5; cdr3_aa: ASRRGGGKTDTQY
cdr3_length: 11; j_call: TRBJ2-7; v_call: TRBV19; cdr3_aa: ASSIVPRAEQY
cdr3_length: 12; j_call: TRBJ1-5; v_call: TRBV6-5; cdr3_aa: ASRMGGGDQPQH
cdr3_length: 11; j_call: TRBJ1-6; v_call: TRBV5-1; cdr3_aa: ASSFRGDSPLH
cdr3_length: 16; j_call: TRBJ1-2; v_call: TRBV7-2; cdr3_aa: ASSAGTGGMVLNYGYT
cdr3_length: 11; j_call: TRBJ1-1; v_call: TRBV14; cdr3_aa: ASARRMNTEAF
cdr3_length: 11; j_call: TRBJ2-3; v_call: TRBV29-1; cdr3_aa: SVEEGGDGTQY
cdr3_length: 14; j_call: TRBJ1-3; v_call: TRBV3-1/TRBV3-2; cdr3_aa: ASSQGTGISGNTIY
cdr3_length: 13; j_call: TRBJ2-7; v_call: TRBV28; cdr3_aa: ASSPLGVGLYEQY
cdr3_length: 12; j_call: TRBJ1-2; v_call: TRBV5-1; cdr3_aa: ASSSGRNYGGYT
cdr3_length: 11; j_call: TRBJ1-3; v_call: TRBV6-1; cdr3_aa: ASSDRLGNTIY
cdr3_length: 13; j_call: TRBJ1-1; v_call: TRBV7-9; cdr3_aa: ASSLNPGQAIEAF
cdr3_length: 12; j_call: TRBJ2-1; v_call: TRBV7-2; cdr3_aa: ASSLRGAYNEQF
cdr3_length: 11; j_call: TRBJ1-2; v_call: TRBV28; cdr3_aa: ASGRDSIYGYT
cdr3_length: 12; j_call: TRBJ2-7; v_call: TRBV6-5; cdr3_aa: ASTLSGGTYEQY
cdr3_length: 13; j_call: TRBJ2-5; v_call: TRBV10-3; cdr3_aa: AISERRTGEETQY
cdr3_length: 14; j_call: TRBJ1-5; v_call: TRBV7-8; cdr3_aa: ASSLARDRGGQPQH
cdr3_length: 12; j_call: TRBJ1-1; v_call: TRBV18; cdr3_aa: ASSPGQGNTEAF
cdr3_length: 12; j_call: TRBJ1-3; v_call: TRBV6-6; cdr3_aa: ASSYSMDGNTIY
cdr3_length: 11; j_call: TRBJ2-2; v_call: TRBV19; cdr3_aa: ASSIGAGRELF
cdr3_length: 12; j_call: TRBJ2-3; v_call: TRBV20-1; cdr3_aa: SASGGHSTDTQY
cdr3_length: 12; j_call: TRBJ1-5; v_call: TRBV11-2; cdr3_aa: ASSLAPSNQPQH
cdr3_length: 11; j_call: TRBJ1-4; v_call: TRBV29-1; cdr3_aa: SVGHSGGEKLF
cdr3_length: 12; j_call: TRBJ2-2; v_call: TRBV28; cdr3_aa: ASRPEWDTGELF
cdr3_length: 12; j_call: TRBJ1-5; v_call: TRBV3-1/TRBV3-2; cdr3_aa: ASSSTGVNQPQH